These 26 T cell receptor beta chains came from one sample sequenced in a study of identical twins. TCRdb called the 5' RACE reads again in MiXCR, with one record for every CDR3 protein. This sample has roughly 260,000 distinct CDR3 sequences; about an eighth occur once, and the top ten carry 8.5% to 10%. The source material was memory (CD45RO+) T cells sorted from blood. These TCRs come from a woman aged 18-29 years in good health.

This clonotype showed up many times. CDR3 sequence: CASSLASGMSDTQYF. The CDR3, as DNA: TGCGCCAGCAGCTTGGCTAGCGGGATGTCAGATACGCAGTATTTT. The V and J genes are TRBV5-1 and TRBJ2-3, with 9 nucleotides matching TRBD2. V shed 0 bases and J 4 bases; nucleotides not matched to a gene: 3. The CDR3 consists of 15 residues. In germline, CDR1 is SGHRS, CDR2 YFSETQ.

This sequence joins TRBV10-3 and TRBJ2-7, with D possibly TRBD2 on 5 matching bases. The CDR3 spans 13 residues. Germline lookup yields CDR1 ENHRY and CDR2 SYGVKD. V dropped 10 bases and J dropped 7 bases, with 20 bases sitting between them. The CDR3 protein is CANAAEPRGEQYF. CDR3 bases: TGTGCCAACGCCGCCGAACCGAGAGGGGAGCAGTACTTC.

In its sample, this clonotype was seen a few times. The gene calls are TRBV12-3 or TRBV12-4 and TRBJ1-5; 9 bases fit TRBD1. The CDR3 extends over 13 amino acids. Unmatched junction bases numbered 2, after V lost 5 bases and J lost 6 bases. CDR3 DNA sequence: TGTGCCAGCAGTAGGGACAGGGCTCAGCCCCAGCATTTT. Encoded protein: CASSRDRAQPQHF.

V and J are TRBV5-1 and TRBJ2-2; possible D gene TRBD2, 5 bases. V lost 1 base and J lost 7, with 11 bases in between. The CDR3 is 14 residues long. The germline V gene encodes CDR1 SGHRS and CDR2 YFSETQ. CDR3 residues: CASSLTLGSGELFF. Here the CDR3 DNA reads TGCGCCAGCAGCTTGACCCTAGGGAGCGGGGAGCTGTTTTTT.

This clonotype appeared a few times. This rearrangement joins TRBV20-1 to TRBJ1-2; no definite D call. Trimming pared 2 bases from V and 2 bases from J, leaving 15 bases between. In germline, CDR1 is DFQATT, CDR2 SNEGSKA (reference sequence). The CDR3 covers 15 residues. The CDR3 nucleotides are TGCAGTGCTAGACCCCACAGCTCGATAAACTATGGCTACACCTTC. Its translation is CSARPHSSINYGYTF.

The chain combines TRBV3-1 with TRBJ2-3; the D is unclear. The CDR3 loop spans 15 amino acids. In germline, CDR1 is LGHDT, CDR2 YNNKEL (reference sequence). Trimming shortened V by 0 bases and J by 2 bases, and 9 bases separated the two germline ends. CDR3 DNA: TGTGCCAGCAGCCAAGAAGTGGCCTACACAGATACGCAGTATTTT. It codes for CASSQEVAYTDTQYF.

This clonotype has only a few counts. The DNA for the CDR3 is TGTGCCAGCAGCGCCCGGGACCAAACAGGGACAGATACGCAGTATTTT. Translating it yields CASSARDQTGTDTQYF. The chain recombines TRBV7-8 with TRBJ2-3; D perhaps matches TRBD1 (6 bases). Per the germline V gene, CDR1 is SGHVS and CDR2 is FQNEAQ. The CDR3 totals 16 residues. Deletions cut 5 bases from V and 3 bases from J, with 18 bases between.

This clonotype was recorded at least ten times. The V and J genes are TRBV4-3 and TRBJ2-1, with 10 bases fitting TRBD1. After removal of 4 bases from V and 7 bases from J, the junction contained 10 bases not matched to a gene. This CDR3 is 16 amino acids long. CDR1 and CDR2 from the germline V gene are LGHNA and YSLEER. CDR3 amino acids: CASSLRSGQGGNEQFF. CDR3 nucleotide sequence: TGCGCCAGCAGCCTTAGATCCGGACAGGGGGGGAATGAGCAGTTCTTC.

The CDR3 sequence is CASRFGDYGYTF. Written as DNA, the CDR3 is TGTGCCAGCAGATTCGGAGACTATGGCTACACCTTC. V gene TRBV7-9 combines with J gene TRBJ1-2; unclear D gene. This CDR3 comprises 12 residues. Trimming left V 6 bases short and J 3 bases short, with 8 bases between. From germline, CDR1 is SEHNR and CDR2 FQNEAQ (reference sequence). The variable domain in full, with the rest retrieved from reference TRBV7-9 and TRBJ1-2, is DTGVSQNPRHKITKRGQNVTFRCDPISEHNRLYWYRQTLGQGPEFLTYFQNEAQLEKSRLLSDRFSAERPKGSFSTLEIQRTEQGDSAMYLCASRFGDYGYTFGSGTRLTVV.

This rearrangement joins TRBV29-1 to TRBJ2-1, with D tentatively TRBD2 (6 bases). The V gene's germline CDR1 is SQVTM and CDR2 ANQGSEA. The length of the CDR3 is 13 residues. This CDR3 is CGGLDSSYNEQFF. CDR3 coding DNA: TGCGGAGGGCTGGATAGCTCCTACAATGAGCAGTTCTTC.

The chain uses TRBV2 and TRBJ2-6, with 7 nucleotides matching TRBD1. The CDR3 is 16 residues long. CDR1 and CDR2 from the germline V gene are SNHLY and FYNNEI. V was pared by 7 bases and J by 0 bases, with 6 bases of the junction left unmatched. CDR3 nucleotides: TGTGCCAGCACACGGGACAGAATCTCTGGGGCCAACGTCCTGACTTTC. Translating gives CASTRDRISGANVLTF.

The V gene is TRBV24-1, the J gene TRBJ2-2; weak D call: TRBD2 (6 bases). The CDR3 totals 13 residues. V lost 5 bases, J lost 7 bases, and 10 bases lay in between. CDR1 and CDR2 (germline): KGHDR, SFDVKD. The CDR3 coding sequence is TGTGCCACCAGTGTAGTGGAGGGCGGGGAGCTGTTTTTT. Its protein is CATSVVEGGELFF.

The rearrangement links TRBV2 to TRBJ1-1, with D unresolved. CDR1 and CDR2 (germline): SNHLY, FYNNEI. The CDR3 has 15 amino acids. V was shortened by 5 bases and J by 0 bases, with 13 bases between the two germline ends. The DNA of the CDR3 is TGTGCCAGCAGTCCTAACAGCTTTTTGAACACTGAAGCTTTCTTT. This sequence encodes CASSPNSFLNTEAFF.

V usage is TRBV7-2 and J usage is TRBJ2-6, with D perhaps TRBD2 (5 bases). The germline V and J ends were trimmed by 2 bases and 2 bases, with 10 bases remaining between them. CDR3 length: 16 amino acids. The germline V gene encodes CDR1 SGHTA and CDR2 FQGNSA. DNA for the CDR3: TGTGCCAGCAGCTTAATACAGAGGGCTGGGGCCAACGTCCTGACTTTC. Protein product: CASSLIQRAGANVLTF.

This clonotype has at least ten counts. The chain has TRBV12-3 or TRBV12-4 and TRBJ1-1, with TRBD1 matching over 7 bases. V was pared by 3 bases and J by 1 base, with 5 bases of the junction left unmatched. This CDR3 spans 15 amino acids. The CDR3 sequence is CASSFGAGGNTEAFF. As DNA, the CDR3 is TGTGCCAGCAGTTTTGGGGCAGGGGGGAACACTGAAGCTTTCTTT.

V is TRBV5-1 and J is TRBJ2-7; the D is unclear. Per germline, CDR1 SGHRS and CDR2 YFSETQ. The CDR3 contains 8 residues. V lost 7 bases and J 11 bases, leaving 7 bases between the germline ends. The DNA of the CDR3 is TGCGCCAGCCCCAACGAGTACTTC. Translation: CASPNEYF.

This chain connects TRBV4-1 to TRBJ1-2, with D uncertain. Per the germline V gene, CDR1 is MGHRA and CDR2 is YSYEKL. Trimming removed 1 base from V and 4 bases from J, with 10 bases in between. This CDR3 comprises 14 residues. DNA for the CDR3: TGCGCCAGCAGCCAAGCGGTAACAGTCTATGGCTACACCTTC. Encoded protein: CASSQAVTVYGYTF.

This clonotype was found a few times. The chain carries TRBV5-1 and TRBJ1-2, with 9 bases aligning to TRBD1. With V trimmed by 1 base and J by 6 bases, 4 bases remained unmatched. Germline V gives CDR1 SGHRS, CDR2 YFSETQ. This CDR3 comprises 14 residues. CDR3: CASSLLGQGDGYTF. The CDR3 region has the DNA TGCGCCAGCAGCTTGCTGGGACAGGGAGATGGCTACACCTTC. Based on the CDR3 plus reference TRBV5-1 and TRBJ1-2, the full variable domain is KAGVTQTPRYLIKTRGQQVTLSCSPISGHRSVSWYQQTPGQGLQFLFEYFSETQRNKGNFPGRFSGRQFSNSRSEMNVSTLELGDSALYLCASSLLGQGDGYTFGSGTRLTVV.

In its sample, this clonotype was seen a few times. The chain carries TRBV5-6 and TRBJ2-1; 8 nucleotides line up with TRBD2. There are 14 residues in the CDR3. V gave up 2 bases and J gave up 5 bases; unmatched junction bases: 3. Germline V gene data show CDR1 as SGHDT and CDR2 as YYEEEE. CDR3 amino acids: CASSFVGRDNEQFF. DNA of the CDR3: TGTGCCAGCAGCTTCGTCGGGAGGGACAATGAGCAGTTCTTC.

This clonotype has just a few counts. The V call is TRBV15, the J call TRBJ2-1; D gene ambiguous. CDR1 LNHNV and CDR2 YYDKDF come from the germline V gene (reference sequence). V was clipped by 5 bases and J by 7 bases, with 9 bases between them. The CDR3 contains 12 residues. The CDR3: CATSLRTNEQFF. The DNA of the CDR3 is TGTGCCACCAGCCTCCGAACGAATGAGCAGTTCTTC.

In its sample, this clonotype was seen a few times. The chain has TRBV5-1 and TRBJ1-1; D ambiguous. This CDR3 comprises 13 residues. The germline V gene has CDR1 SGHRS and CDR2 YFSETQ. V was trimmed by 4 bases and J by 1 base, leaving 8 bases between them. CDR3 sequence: CASSEMRNTEAFF. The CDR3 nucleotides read TGCGCCAGCAGCGAGATGAGGAACACTGAAGCTTTCTTT.

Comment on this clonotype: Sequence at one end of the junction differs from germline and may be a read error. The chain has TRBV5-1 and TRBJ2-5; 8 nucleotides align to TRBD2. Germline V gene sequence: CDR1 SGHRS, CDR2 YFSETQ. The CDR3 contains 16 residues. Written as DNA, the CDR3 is TGCGCCAGCAGCTTGGCCGCGGGGGGAGTAAGCGAGACCCGGTACTTC. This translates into CASSLAAGGVSETRYF.

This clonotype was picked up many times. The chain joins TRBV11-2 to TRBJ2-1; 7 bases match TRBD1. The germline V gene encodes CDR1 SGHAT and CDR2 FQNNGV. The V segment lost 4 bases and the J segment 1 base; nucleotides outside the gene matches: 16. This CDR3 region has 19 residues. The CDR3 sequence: CASSSPDVRQGGSYNEQFF. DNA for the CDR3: TGTGCCAGCAGCTCCCCCGATGTTAGACAGGGCGGGTCCTACAATGAGCAGTTCTTC.

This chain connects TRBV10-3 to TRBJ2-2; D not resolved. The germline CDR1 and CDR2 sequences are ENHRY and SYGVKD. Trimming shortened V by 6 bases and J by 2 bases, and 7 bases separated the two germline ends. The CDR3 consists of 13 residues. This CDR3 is CAIRPSNTGELFF. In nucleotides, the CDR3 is TGTGCCATCAGGCCGAGTAACACCGGGGAGCTGTTTTTT.

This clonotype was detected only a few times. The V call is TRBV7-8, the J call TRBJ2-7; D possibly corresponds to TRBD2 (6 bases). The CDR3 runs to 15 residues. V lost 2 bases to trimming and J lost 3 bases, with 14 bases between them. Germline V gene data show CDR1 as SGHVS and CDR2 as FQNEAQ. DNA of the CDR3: TGTGCCAGCAGCTTAAGGGGACTCGGGGGCTACGAGCAGTACTTC. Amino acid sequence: CASSLRGLGGYEQYF.

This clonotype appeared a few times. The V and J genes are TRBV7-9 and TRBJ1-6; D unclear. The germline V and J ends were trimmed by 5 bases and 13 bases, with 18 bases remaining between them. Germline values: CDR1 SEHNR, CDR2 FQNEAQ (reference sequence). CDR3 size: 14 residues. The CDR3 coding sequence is TGTGCCAGCAGCGTAGGGCGGATTTGGGCGCCCCTCCACTTT. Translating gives CASSVGRIWAPLHF. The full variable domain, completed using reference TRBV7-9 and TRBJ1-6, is DTGVSQNPRHKITKRGQNVTFRCDPISEHNRLYWYRQTLGQGPEFLTYFQNEAQLEKSRLLSDRFSAERPKGSFSTLEIQRTEQGDSAMYLCASSVGRIWAPLHFGNGTRLTVT.